Listed below are T cell receptor beta chains from one sample, sequenced in a study of blood T cell repertoires in COVID-19. Libraries were prepared by immunoSEQ multiplex PCR; TCRdb keeps only in-frame clonotypes and omits some of them. The sample consists of around 270,000 clones, 75% to 90% of them appearing once. The sequenced material came from peripheral blood. The receptor source for this set is a man younger than 45 with acute or convalescent COVID-19. CDR3s include the opening cysteine and the closing phenylalanine or tryptophan. The D gene is left open where the match is weak. Clone size is given for some rows only: seen once, a few or many times, or a class if the clone is expanded.

clone_size: -; j_call: TRBJ1-6; d_call: -; v_call: TRBV3-1/TRBV3-2; cdr3_nt: TGTGCCAGCAGCCAAGGGGGGGACGGAGATTCACCCCTCCACTTT; cdr3_aa: CASSQGGDGDSPLHF
clone_size: -; j_call: TRBJ2-4; d_call: -; v_call: TRBV7-2; cdr3_nt: TGTGCCAGCAGCTTTAGTATAGCCAAAAACATTCAGTACTTC; cdr3_aa: CASSFSIAKNIQYF
clone_size: -; j_call: TRBJ2-3; d_call: TRBD2; v_call: TRBV6-1; cdr3_nt: TGTGCCAGCAGTGAAGCGCCCAGCGGGGGGGGCGCAGATACGCAGTATTTT; cdr3_aa: CASSEAPSGGGADTQYF
clone_size: -; j_call: TRBJ1-3; d_call: -; v_call: TRBV6-5; cdr3_nt: TGTGCCAGCAGTTACTCGACGGGGGGGTCTGGAAACACCATATATTTT; cdr3_aa: CASSYSTGGSGNTIYF
clone_size: -; j_call: TRBJ1-1; d_call: -; v_call: TRBV28; cdr3_nt: TGTGCCAGCAGTAAGTCGCGGGGGGGGGCGACTGAAGCTTTCTTT; cdr3_aa: CASSKSRGGATEAFF
clone_size: -; j_call: TRBJ1-1; d_call: -; v_call: TRBV3-1/TRBV3-2; cdr3_nt: TGTGCCAGCAGCCAATTAACACCCCCCAGCGTCACTGAAGCTTTCTTT; cdr3_aa: CASSQLTPPSVTEAFF
clone_size: -; j_call: TRBJ2-1; d_call: -; v_call: TRBV11-3; cdr3_nt: TGTGCCAGCAGCTACCGGGACACAGCCTACAATGAGCAGTTCTTC; cdr3_aa: CASSYRDTAYNEQFF
clone_size: -; j_call: TRBJ1-1; d_call: TRBD1; v_call: TRBV6-5; cdr3_nt: TGTGCCAGCATGAGACAGGGGAGGCCTGAAGCTTTCTTT; cdr3_aa: CASMRQGRPEAFF
clone_size: -; j_call: TRBJ2-6; d_call: -; v_call: TRBV28; cdr3_nt: TGTGCCAGCAGTCGACAGGATAGCTCTGGGGCCAACGTCCTGACTTTC; cdr3_aa: CASSRQDSSGANVLTF
clone_size: -; j_call: TRBJ2-3; d_call: -; v_call: TRBV29-1; cdr3_nt: TGCAGCGTGAGGGATGTGGGCCCAGATACGCAGTATTTT; cdr3_aa: CSVRDVGPDTQYF
clone_size: -; j_call: TRBJ2-1; d_call: -; v_call: TRBV4-1; cdr3_nt: TGCGCCAGCAGCCAAGGTACTAGGGCACAAGGGGGTGAGCAGTTCTTC; cdr3_aa: CASSQGTRAQGGEQFF
clone_size: once; j_call: TRBJ2-5; d_call: TRBD2; v_call: TRBV9; cdr3_nt: TGTGCCAGCAGCGTAGCTGAGCGGGGGGCCGTCGGTGAGACCCAGTACTTC; cdr3_aa: CASSVAERGAVGETQYF
clone_size: -; j_call: TRBJ2-2; d_call: -; v_call: TRBV3-1/TRBV3-2; cdr3_nt: TGTGCCAGCAGCTACGAGATCGGTGGGTCGGGCACCGGGGAGCTGTTTTTT; cdr3_aa: CASSYEIGGSGTGELFF
clone_size: -; j_call: TRBJ2-7; d_call: TRBD2; v_call: TRBV5-8; cdr3_nt: TGTGCCAGCAGCCGGCTTTGGGGGGGACTAGCGAGTATGGAGCAGTACTTC; cdr3_aa: CASSRLWGGLASMEQYF
clone_size: -; j_call: TRBJ2-3; d_call: TRBD2; v_call: TRBV2; cdr3_nt: TGTGCCAGCAGAGGACTAGACGGTGACACAGATACGCAGTATTTT; cdr3_aa: CASRGLDGDTDTQYF
clone_size: -; j_call: TRBJ1-5; d_call: TRBD1; v_call: TRBV28; cdr3_nt: TGTGCCAGCAAGACAGGGTTAGCCGGTCAGCCCCAGCATTTT; cdr3_aa: CASKTGLAGQPQHF
clone_size: -; j_call: TRBJ2-3; d_call: TRBD2; v_call: TRBV4-1; cdr3_nt: TGCGCCAGCAGCCAAGATGGGGTAGCGGGACCCACAGATACGCAGTATTTT; cdr3_aa: CASSQDGVAGPTDTQYF